This TCR beta chain was sequenced during a study of sequential checkpoint blockade in melanoma. Study as a whole: First-line arms were nivolumab then ipilimumab, or the reverse, randomized 1:1. After both sequences, patients received maintenance nivolumab.

Remarks on this clone: Other DNA sequences in this specimen translate into the identical CDR3.

J was trimmed by 5 bases and V by 0 bases; bases with no gene match: 8. CDR1 LGHNA and CDR2 YNFKEQ come from the germline V gene. The CDR3 is 17 residues long. Treatment here: randomized to nivolumab then ipilimumab (arm A) or the reverse (arm B). DNA-damaging chemotherapy had not been given to any patient beforehand. Profiled with immunoSEQ multiplex PCR; TCRdb holds only in-frame clones, not every one. The sample lists 9,000 or so clones, around 52% occurring once. The chain recombines TRBV4-2 with TRBJ2-3; the match to TRBD2 covers 10 bases. Source: CD8+ T cells sorted from blood (inferred from file names), taken from a patient given nivolumab and ipilimumab in sequence. The receptor was isolated from a human donor with melanoma. DNA for the CDR3: TGTGCCAGCAGCCAAGACGGGCTAGCGGGAGTTGGAGATACGCAGTATTTT. Its translation: CASSQDGLAGVGDTQYF.